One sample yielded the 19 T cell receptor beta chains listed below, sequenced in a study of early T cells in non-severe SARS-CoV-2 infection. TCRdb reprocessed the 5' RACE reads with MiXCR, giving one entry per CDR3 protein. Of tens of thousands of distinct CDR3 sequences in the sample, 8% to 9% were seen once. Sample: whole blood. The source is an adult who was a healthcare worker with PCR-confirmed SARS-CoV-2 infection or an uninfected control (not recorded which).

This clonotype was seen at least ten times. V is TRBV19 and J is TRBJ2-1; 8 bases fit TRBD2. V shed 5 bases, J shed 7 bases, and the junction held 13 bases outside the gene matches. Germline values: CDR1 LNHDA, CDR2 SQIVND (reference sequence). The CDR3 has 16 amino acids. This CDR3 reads CASSLLAGSYVNEQFF. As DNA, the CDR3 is TGTGCCAGTAGTTTGTTAGCGGGAAGTTACGTTAATGAGCAGTTCTTC.

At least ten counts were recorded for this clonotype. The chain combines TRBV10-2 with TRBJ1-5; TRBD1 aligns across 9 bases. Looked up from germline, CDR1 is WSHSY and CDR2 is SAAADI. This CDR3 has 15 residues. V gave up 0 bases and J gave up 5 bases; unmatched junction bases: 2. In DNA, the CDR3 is TGCGCCAGCAGTGAGTCCTGGGACAGGGATCAGCCCCAGCATTTT. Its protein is CASSESWDRDQPQHF.

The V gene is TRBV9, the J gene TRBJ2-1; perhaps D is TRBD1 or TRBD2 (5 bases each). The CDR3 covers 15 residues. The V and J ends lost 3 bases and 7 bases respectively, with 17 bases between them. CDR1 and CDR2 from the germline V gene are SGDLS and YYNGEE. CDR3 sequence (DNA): TGTGCCAGCAGCGGGGGGACCCTGGGACGGAATGAGCAGTTCTTC. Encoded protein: CASSGGTLGRNEQFF.

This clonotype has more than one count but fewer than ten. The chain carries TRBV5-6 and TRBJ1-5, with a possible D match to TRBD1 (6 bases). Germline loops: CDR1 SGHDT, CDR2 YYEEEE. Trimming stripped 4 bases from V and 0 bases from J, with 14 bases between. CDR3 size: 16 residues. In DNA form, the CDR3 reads TGTGCCAGCAGCCTGGGGGGGGCGTATAGCAATCAGCCCCAGCATTTT. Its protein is CASSLGGAYSNQPQHF.

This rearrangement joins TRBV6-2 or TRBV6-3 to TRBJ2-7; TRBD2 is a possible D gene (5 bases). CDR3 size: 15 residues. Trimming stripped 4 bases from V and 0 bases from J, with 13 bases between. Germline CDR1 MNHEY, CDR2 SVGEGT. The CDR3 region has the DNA TGTGCCAGCAGTTCAGAGCGGTCAAGCTCCTACGAGCAGTACTTC. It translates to CASSSERSSSYEQYF.

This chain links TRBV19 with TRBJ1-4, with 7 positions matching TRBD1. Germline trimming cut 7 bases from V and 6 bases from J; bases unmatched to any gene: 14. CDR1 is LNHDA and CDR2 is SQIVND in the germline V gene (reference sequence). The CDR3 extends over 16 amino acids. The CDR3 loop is CASKAQGISAYEKLFF. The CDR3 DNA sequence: TGTGCCAGTAAAGCACAGGGGATTTCAGCATATGAAAAACTGTTTTTT.

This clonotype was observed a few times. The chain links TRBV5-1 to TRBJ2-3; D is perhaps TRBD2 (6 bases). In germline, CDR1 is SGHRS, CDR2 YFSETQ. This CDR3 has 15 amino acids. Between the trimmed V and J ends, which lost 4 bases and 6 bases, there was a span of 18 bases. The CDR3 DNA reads TGCGCCAGCAGCCCGTGGCCCGGGAGTGCCGATACGCAGTATTTT. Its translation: CASSPWPGSADTQYF.

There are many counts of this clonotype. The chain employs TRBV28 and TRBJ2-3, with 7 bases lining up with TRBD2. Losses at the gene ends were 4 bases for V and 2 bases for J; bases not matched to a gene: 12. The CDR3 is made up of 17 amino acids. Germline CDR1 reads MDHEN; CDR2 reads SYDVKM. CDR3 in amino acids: CASSSPVRAGITDTQYF. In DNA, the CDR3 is TGTGCCAGCAGTTCCCCCGTTCGAGCGGGAATCACAGATACGCAGTATTTT.

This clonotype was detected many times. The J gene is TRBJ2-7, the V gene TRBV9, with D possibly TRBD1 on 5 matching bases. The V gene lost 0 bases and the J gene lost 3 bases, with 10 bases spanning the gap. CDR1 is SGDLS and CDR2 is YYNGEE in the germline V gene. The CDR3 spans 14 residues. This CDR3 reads CASSVAQASYEQYF. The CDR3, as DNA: TGTGCCAGCAGCGTAGCACAGGCGAGCTACGAGCAGTACTTC.

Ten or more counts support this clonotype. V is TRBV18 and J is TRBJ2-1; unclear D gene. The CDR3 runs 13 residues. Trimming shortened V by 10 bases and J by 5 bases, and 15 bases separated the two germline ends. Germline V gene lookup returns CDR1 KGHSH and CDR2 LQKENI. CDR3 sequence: CATSRPLNNEQFF. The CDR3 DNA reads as TGTGCCACCTCCCGACCTCTGAACAATGAGCAGTTCTTC. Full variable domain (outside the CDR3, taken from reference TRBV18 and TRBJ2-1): NAGVMQNPRHLVRRRGQEARLRCSPMKGHSHVYWYRQLPEEGLKFMVYLQKENIIDESGMPKERFSAEFPKEGPSILRIQQVVRGDSAAYFCATSRPLNNEQFFGPGTRLTVL.

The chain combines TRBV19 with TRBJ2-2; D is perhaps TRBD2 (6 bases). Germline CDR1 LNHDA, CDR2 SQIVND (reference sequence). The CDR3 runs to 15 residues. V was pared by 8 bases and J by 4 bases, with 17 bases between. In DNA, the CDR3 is TGTGCCAGTTACGGAGGGTCGAGAGGCACCGGGGAGCTGTTTTTT. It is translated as CASYGGSRGTGELFF.

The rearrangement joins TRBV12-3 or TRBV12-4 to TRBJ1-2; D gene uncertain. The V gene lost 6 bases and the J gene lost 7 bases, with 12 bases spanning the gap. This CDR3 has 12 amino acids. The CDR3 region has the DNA TGTGCCAGCAGCTTAATACGGGGTGGCTACACCTTC. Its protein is CASSLIRGGYTF.

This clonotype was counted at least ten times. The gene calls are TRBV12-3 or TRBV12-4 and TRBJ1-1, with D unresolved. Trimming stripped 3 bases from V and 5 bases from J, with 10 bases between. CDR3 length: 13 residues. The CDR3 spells CASSFYGQTEAFF. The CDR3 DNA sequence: TGTGCCAGCAGTTTTTATGGGCAAACTGAAGCTTTCTTT.

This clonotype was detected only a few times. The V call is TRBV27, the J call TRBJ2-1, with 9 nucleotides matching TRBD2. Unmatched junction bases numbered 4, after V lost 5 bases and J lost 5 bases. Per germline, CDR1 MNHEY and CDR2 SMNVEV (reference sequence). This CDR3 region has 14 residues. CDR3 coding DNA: TGTGCCAGCAGTCCGGGACTAGCTGACAATGAGCAGTTCTTC. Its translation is CASSPGLADNEQFF.

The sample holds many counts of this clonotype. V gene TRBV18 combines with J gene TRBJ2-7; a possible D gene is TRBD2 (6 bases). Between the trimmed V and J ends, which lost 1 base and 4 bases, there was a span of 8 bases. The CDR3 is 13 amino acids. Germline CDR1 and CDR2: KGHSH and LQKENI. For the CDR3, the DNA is TGTGCCAGCTCACCACAGGGGAGGTACGAGCAGTACTTC. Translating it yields CASSPQGRYEQYF.

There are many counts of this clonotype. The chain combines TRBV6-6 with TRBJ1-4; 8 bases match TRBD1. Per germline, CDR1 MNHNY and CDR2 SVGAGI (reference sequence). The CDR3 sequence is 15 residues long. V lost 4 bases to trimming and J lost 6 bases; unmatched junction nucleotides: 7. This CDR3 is CASSFKGQGYEKLFF. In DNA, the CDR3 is TGTGCCAGCAGTTTTAAAGGACAGGGTTATGAAAAACTGTTTTTT.

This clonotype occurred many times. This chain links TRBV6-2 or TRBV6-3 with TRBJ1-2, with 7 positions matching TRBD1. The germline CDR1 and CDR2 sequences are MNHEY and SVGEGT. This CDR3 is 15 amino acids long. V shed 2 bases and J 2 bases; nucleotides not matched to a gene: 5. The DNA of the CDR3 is TGTGCCAGCAGTTACCAAACGACAGGGAACTATGGCTACACCTTC. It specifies CASSYQTTGNYGYTF.

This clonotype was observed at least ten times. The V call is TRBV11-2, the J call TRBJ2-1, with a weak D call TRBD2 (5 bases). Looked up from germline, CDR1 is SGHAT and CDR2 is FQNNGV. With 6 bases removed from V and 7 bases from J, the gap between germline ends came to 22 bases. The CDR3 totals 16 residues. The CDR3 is CASSLRWSGPRNEQFF. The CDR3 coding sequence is TGTGCCAGCAGTCTCAGGTGGAGCGGACCCCGTAATGAGCAGTTCTTC.

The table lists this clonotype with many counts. The CDR3 nucleotides are TGTGCCAGCAGCTTTTCCCAAGCGCCCTACGAGCAGTACTTC. It specifies CASSFSQAPYEQYF. J is TRBJ2-7 and V is TRBV7-2; D is undetermined. Germline assignment: CDR1 SGHTA and CDR2 FQGNSA. This CDR3 spans 14 amino acids. V was trimmed by 3 bases and J by 2 bases, leaving 11 bases between them. The complete variable domain, with remaining parts taken from reference TRBV7-2 and TRBJ2-7, reads GAGVSQSPSNKVTEKGKDVELRCDPISGHTALYWYRQSLGQGLEFLIYFQGNSAPDKSGLPSDRFSAERTGGSVSTLTIQRTQQEDSAVYLCASSFSQAPYEQYFGPGTRLTVT.